The 12 T cell receptor beta chains presented below share a single source sample, sequenced in a study of beta chain features in type 1 diabetes. Every bit of the isolated RNA underwent reverse transcription, so sequencing read expressed TCRB transcripts. The assay was immunoSEQ multiplex PCR, and TCRdb's table has in-frame clones only and misses some. Here the sample spans around 340,000 clones, approximately 8% being singletons. The specimen sequenced was central memory CD4+ T cells from blood. All receptors come from a woman aged 18-29 years in good health.

The chain links TRBV4-3 to TRBJ1-4; D not resolved. CDR1 LGHNA and CDR2 YSLEER come from the germline V gene. This CDR3 is built from 15 residues. Trimming removed 1 base at V and 8 bases at J, with 14 bases between. This CDR3 is CASSQGDIKGEKLFF. The CDR3 coding sequence is TGCGCCAGCAGCCAAGGCGACATAAAAGGGGAAAAACTGTTTTTT.

This clone was seen only a few times. The sample carries other DNA sequences with the same CDR3. The V and J genes are TRBV4-2 and TRBJ2-3; 7 bases agree with TRBD1. Per the germline V gene, CDR1 is LGHNA and CDR2 is YNFKEQ. The trim removed 5 bases at V and 0 bases at J, leaving 2 bases unmatched. CDR3 length equals 14 residues. This CDR3 is CASSLQGSTDTQYF. The CDR3 region has the DNA TGTGCCAGCAGCTTACAGGGGAGCACAGATACGCAGTATTTT.

The J gene is TRBJ2-5, the V gene TRBV28, with TRBD2 matching over 11 bases. V lost 5 bases and J lost 5; bases outside the gene matches: 4. Germline V gene sequence: CDR1 MDHEN, CDR2 SYDVKM. The CDR3 covers 14 residues. The CDR3 bases are TGTGCCAGCAGTATTACTAGCGGGAGCGAGACCCAGTACTTC. This encodes CASSITSGSETQYF. The full variable domain, with the rest looked up from reference TRBV28 and TRBJ2-5, is DVKVTQSSRYLVKRTGEKVFLECVQDMDHENMFWYRQDPGLGLRLIYFSYDVKMKEKGDIPEGYSVSREKKERFSLILESASTNQTSMYLCASSITSGSETQYFGPGTRLLVL.

The J gene is TRBJ2-7, the V gene TRBV5-1; D may be TRBD1 or TRBD2 (5 bases each). The CDR3 has 12 residues. Trimming shortened V by 1 base and J by 7 bases, and 9 bases separated the two germline ends. The germline V gene encodes CDR1 SGHRS and CDR2 YFSETQ. This CDR3 is CASSLYEGEQYF. The DNA for the CDR3 is TGCGCCAGCAGCTTGTATGAGGGGGAGCAGTACTTC. Full variable domain (outside the CDR3, taken from reference TRBV5-1 and TRBJ2-7): KAGVTQTPRYLIKTRGQQVTLSCSPISGHRSVSWYQQTPGQGLQFLFEYFSETQRNKGNFPGRFSGRQFSNSRSEMNVSTLELGDSALYLCASSLYEGEQYFGPGTRLTVT.

This chain links TRBV2 with TRBJ2-1; 8 bases fit TRBD2. Germline lookup yields CDR1 SNHLY and CDR2 FYNNEI. V was clipped by 4 bases and J by 10 bases; unmatched bases: 12. This CDR3 contains 15 residues. Written as DNA, the CDR3 is TGTGCCAGCAGTGGTAGCGGGATTCGCCTGGGGGAGCAGTTCTTC. Its translation: CASSGSGIRLGEQFF.

The genes are TRBV20-1 and TRBJ2-5; TRBD1 agrees at 7 bases. The germline gives CDR1 DFQATT, CDR2 SNEGSKA (reference sequence). V was clipped by 5 bases and J by 7 bases; unmatched bases: 4. The CDR3 is 11 residues long. The CDR3, as DNA: TGCAGTGCTGAAGGGGGCGGGACCCAGTACTTC. This sequence encodes CSAEGGGTQYF.

This clone was observed many times. This chain connects TRBV6-5 to TRBJ2-2; D not certain. Between the trimmed V and J ends, which lost 6 bases and 5 bases, there was a span of 10 bases. The CDR3 loop spans 13 amino acids. From germline, CDR1 is MNHEY and CDR2 SVGAGI. The CDR3 spells CASSTEVTGELFF. The CDR3 DNA sequence: TGTGCCAGCAGCACTGAGGTGACCGGGGAGCTGTTTTTT.

In its sample, this clone was seen a few times. V gene TRBV15 combines with J gene TRBJ2-5, with 8 bases that match TRBD1. The ends lost 1 base at V and 5 bases at J; junction bases unmatched: 12. There are 17 residues in the CDR3. Germline CDR1 reads LNHNV; CDR2 reads YYDKDF (reference sequence). The CDR3 loop reads CATSRGVVGQGEETQYF. The CDR3 DNA reads as TGTGCCACCAGCAGAGGTGTCGTAGGACAGGGCGAGGAGACCCAGTACTTC.

The chain recombines TRBV7-2 with TRBJ2-5; D might be TRBD1 (6 bases). TRBJ2-7 matches the DNA end more closely, so the J call is doubtful. CDR3 length equals 15 residues. Germline CDR1 is SGHTA and CDR2 is FQGNSA. This chain's CDR3 is CASSLAHGGYYEQYF. CDR3 DNA: TGTGCCAGCAGCTTAGCCCATGGGGGCTACTACGAGCAGTACTTC.

V gene TRBV5-1 combines with J gene TRBJ2-3, with 7 nucleotides matching TRBD2. CDR1 SGHRS and CDR2 YFSETQ come from the germline V gene. V lost 0 bases to trimming and J lost 5 bases; unmatched junction nucleotides: 6. The CDR3 has 15 amino acids. The CDR3 DNA is TGCGCCAGCAGCTTGGCGGCGGGAGTGGTAGATACGCAGTATTTT. This encodes CASSLAAGVVDTQYF.

V and J are TRBV7-2 and TRBJ2-5; TRBD2 aligns across 7 bases. The CDR3 covers 14 residues. CDR1 and CDR2 (germline): SGHTA, FQGNSA. J was trimmed by 5 bases and V by 7 bases; bases with no gene match: 10. CDR3 sequence (DNA): TGTGCCAGCACCGAAATTGGGGGGGTGGAGACCCAGTACTTC. This gives the protein CASTEIGGVETQYF. The variable domain in full, completed from reference TRBV7-2 and TRBJ2-5, reads GAGVSQSPSNKVTEKGKDVELRCDPISGHTALYWYRQSLGQGLEFLIYFQGNSAPDKSGLPSDRFSAERTGGSVSTLTIQRTQQEDSAVYLCASTEIGGVETQYFGPGTRLLVL.

The CDR3 sequence: CATSRDRGLAEQFF. The CDR3 region has the DNA TGTGCCACCAGCAGAGATCGGGGACTAGCTGAGCAGTTCTTC. This sequence joins TRBV15 and TRBJ2-1; TRBD2 agrees at 9 bases. This CDR3 has 14 residues. Germline CDR1 and CDR2: LNHNV and YYDKDF (reference sequence). V dropped 0 bases and J dropped 9; count of bases not matched to a gene: 3.